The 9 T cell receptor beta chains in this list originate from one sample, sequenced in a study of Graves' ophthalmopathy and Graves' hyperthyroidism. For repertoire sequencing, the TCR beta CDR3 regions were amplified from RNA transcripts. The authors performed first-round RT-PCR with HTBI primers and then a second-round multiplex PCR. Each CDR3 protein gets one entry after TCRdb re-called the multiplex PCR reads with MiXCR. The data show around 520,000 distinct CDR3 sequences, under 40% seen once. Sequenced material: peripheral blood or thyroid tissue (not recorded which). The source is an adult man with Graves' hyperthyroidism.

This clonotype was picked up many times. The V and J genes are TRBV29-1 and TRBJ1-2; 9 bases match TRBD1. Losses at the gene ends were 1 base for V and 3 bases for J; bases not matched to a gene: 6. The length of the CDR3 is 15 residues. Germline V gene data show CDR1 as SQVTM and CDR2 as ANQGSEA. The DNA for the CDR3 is TGCAGCGTTGAAGGGGGGACAGGGTTAGACTATGGCTACACCTTC. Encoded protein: CSVEGGTGLDYGYTF.

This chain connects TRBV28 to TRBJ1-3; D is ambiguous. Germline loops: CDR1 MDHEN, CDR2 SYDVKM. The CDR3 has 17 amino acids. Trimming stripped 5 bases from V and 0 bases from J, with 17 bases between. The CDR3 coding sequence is TGTGCCAGCAGTAGACCCAAGGGAACCTACTCTGGAAACACCATATATTTT. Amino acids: CASSRPKGTYSGNTIYF.

This chain's CDR3 is CASSLGGPVDTQYF. CDR3 sequence (DNA): TGTGCCAGCAGCTTAGGGGGGCCTGTAGATACGCAGTATTTT. This sequence joins TRBV7-2 and TRBJ2-3; a weak D match, TRBD1 (6 bases). This CDR3 region has 14 residues. V was pared by 1 base and J by 5 bases, with 10 bases between. The V gene's germline CDR1 is SGHTA and CDR2 FQGNSA.

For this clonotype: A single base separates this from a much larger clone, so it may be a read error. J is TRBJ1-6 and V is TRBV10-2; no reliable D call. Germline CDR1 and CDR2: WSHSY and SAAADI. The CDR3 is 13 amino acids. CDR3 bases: TGTGCCAGCAGCCAAGTCAGGAATTCACCCCCCCACTTT. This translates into CASSQVRNSPPHF.

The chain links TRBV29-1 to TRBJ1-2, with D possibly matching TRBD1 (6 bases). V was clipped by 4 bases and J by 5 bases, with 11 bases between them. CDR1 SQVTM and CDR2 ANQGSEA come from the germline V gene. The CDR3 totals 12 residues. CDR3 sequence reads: CSVGEQGYGYTF. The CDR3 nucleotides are TGCAGCGTTGGAGAACAGGGATATGGCTACACCTTC. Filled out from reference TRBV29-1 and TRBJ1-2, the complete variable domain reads SAVISQKPSRDICQRGTSLTIQCQVDSQVTMMFWYRQQPGQSLTLIATANQGSEATYESGFVIDKFPISRPNLTFSTLTVSNMSPEDSSIYLCSVGEQGYGYTFGSGTRLTVV.

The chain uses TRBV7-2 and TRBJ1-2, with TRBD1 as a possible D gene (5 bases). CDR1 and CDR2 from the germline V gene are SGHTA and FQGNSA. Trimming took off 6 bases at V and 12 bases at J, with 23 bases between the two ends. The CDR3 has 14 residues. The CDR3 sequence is CASSTGTLTGAHTF. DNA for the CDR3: TGTGCCAGCAGTACCGGGACCTTGACGGGTGCCCACACCTTC. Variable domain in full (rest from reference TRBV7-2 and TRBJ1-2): GAGVSQSPSNKVTEKGKDVELRCDPISGHTALYWYRQSLGQGLEFLIYFQGNSAPDKSGLPSDRFSAERTGGSVSTLTIQRTQQEDSAVYLCASSTGTLTGAHTFGSGTRLTVV.

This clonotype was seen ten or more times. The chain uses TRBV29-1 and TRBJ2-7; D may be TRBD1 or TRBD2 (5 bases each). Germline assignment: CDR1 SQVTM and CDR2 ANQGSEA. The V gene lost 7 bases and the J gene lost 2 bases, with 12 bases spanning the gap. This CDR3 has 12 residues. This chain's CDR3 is CSDFRDAYEQYF. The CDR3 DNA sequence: TGCAGCGATTTCAGGGACGCCTACGAGCAGTACTTC.

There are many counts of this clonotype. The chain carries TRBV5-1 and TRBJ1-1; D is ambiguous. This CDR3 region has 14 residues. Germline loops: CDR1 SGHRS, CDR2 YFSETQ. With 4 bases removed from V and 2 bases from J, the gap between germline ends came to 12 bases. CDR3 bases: TGCGCCAGCAGCCTTACCCAGGCTAACACTGAAGCTTTCTTT. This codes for CASSLTQANTEAFF.

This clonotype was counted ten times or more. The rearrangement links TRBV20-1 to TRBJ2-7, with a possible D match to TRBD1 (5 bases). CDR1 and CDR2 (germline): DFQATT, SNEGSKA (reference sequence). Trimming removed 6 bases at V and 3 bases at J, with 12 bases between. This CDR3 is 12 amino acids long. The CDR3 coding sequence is TGCAGTGCGGAGCAGGGTTTCTACGAGCAGTACTTC. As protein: CSAEQGFYEQYF.